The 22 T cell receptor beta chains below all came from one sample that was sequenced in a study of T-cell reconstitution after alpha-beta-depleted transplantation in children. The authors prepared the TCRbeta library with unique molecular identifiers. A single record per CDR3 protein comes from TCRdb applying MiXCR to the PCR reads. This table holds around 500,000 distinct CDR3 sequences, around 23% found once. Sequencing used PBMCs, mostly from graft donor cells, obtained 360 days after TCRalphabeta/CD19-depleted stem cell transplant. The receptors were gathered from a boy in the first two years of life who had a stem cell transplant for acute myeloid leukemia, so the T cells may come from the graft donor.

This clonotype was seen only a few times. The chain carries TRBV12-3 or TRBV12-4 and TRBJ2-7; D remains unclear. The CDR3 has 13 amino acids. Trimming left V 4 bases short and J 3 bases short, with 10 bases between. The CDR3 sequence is CASSSHQHYEQYF. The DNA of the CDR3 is TGTGCCAGCAGTTCCCATCAGCACTACGAGCAGTACTTC.

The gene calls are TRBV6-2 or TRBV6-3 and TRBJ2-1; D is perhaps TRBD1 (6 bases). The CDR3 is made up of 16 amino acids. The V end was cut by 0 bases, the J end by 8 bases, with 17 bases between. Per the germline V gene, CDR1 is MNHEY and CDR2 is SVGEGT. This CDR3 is CASSYSKITGWDEQFF. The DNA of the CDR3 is TGTGCCAGCAGTTACTCGAAGATAACAGGGTGGGATGAGCAGTTCTTC.

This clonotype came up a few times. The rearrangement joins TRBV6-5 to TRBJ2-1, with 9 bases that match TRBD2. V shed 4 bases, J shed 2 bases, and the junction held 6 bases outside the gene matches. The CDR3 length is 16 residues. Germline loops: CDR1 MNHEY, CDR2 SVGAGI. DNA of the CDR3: TGTGCCAGCAGTTCCGGCGGGGGGGGCACCTACAATGAGCAGTTCTTC. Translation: CASSSGGGGTYNEQFF.

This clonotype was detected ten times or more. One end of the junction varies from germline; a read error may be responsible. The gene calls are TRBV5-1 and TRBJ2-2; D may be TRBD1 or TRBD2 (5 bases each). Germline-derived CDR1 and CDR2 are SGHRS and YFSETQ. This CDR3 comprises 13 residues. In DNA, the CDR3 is TGTGCCAGCAGCTTGGGGGACACCGGGGAGCTGTTTTTT. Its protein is CASSLGDTGELFF.

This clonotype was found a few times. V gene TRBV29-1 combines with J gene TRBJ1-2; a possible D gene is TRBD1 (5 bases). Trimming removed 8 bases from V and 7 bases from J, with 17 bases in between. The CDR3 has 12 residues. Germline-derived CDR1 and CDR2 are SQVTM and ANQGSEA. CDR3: CSTPGRDGGYTF. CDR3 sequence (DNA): TGCAGCACCCCGGGCAGGGACGGTGGCTACACCTTC.

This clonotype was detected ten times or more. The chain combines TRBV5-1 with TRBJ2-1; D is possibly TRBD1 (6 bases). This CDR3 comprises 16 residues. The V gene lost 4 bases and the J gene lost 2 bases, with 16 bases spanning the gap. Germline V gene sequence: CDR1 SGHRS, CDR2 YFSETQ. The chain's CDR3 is CASSPGDEFTYNEQFF. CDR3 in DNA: TGCGCCAGCAGCCCAGGGGATGAATTCACCTACAATGAGCAGTTCTTC.

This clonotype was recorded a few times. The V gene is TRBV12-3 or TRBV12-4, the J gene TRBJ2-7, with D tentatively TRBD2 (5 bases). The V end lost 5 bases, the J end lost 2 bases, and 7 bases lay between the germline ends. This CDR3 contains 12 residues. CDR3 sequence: CASSPGTYEQYV. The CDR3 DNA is TGTGCCAGCAGTCCCGGGACCTACGAGCAGTACGTC.

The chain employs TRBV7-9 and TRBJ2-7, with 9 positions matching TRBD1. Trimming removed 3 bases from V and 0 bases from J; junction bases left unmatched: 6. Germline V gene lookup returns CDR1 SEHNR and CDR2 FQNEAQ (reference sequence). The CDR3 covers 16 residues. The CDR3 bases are TGTGCCAGCAGCTTCCCCCCGGGACAGGGCTCCTACGAGCAGTACGTC. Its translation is CASSFPPGQGSYEQYV.

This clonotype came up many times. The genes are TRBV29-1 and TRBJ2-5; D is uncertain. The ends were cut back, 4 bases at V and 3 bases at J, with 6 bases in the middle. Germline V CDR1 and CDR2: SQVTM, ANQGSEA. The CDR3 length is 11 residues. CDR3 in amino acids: CSVGWEETQYF. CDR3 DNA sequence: TGCAGCGTTGGGTGGGAAGAGACCCAGTACTTC.

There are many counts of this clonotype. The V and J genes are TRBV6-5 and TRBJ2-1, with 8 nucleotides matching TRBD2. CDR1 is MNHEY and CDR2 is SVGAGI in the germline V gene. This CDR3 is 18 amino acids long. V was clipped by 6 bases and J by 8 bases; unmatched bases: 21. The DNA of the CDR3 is TGTGCCAGCAGACCCTACCCCGTGGGGATAGCGGGGAGGCATGAGCAGTTCTTC. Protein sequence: CASRPYPVGIAGRHEQFF.

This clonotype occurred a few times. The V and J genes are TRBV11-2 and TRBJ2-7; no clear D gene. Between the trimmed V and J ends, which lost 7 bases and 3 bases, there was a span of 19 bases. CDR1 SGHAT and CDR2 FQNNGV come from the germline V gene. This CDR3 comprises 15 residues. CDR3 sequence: CASTSLLGSYYEQYF. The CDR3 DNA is TGTGCCAGCACCTCCCTACTCGGCTCCTACTACGAGCAGTACTTC.

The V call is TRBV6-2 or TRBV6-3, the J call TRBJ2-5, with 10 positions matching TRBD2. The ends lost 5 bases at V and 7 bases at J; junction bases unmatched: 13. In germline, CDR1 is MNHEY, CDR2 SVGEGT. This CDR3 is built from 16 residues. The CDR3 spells CASSPSGTSDVGTQYF. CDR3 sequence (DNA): TGTGCCAGCAGTCCCTCCGGGACTAGCGACGTCGGGACCCAGTACTTC.

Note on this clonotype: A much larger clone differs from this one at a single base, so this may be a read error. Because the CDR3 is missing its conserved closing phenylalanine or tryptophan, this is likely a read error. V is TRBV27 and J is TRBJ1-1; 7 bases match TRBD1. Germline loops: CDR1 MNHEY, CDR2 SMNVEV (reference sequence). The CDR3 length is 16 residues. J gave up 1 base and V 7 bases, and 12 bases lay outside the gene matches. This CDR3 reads CASKGPTRTGNTEAFS. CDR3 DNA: TGTGCCAGCAAAGGCCCCACTCGGACAGGGAACACTGAAGCTTTCTCT.

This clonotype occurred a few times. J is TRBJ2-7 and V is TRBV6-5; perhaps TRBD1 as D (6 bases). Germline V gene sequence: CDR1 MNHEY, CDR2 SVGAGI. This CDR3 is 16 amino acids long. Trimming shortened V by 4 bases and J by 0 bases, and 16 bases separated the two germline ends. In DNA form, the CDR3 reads TGTGCCAGCAGTTCTCCGGGACAAAGGAGCTCCTACGAGCAGTACTTC. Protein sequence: CASSSPGQRSSYEQYF.

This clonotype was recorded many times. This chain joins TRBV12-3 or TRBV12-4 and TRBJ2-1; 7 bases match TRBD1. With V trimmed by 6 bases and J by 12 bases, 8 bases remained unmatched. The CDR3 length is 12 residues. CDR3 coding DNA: TGTGCCAGCAGCCGAACAGGGGCGAGGCAGTTCTTC. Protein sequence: CASSRTGARQFF.

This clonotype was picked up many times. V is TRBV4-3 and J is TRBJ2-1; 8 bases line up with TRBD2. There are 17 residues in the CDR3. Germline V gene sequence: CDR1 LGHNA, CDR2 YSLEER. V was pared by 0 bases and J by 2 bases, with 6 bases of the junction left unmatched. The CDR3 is CASSQEGGLATYNEQFF. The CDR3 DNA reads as TGCGCCAGCAGCCAAGAAGGCGGACTAGCCACCTACAATGAGCAGTTCTTC.

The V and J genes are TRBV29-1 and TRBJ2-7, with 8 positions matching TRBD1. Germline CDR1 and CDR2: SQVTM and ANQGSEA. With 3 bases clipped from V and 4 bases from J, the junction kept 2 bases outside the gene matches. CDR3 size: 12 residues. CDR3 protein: CSVETGEYEQYF. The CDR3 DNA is TGCAGCGTTGAGACAGGGGAGTACGAGCAGTACTTC.

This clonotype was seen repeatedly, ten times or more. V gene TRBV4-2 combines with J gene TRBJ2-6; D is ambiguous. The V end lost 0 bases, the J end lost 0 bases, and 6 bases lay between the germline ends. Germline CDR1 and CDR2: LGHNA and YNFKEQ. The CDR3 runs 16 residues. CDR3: CASSQDLSSGANVLTF. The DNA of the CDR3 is TGTGCCAGCAGCCAAGATCTGAGCTCTGGGGCCAACGTCCTGACTTTC.

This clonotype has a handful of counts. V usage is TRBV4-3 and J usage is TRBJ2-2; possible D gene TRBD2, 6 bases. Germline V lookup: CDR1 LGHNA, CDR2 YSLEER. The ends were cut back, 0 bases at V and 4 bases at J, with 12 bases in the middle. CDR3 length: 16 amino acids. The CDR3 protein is CASSQEGRQSTGELFF. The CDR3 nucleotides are TGCGCCAGCAGCCAAGAGGGGAGGCAGTCCACCGGGGAGCTGTTTTTT.

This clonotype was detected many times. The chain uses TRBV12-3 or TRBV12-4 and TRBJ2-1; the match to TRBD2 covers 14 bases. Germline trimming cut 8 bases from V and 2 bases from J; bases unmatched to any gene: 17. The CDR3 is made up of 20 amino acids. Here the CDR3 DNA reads TGTGCCAGCTCCTCGAGGGGACTAGCGGGGGCCTCATTTACCTACAATGAGCAGTTCTTC. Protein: CASSSRGLAGASFTYNEQFF.

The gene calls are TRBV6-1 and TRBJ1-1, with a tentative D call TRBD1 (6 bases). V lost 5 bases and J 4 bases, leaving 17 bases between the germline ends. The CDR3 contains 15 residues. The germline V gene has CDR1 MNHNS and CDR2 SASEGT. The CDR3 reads CASSPLRGALTEAFF. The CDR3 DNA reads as TGTGCCAGCAGTCCCCTTAGGGGGGCTCTCACTGAAGCTTTCTTT.

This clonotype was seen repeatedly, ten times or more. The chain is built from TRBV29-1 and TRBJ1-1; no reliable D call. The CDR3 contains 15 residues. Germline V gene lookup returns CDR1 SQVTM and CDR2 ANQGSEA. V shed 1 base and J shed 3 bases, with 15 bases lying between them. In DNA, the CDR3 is TGCAGCGTTGAAGTAGCTACTCACAAGGACACTGAAGCTTTCTTT. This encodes CSVEVATHKDTEAFF. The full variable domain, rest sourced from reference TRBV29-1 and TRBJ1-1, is SAVISQKPSRDICQRGTSLTIQCQVDSQVTMMFWYRQQPGQSLTLIATANQGSEATYESGFVIDKFPISRPNLTFSTLTVSNMSPEDSSIYLCSVEVATHKDTEAFFGQGTRLTVV.